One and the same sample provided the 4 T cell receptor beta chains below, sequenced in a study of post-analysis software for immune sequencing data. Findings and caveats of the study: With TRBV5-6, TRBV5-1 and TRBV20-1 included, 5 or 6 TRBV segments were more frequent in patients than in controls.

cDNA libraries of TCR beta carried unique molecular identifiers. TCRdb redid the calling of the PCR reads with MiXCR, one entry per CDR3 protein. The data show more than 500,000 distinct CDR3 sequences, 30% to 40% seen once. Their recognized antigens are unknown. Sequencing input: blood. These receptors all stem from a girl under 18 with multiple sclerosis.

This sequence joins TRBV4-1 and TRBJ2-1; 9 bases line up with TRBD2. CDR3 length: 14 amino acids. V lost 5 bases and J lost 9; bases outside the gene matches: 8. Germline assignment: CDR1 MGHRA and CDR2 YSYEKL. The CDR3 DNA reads TGCGCCAGCAGCGGGCTAGCGGGGTTAGGTGAGCAGTTCTTC. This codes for CASSGLAGLGEQFF.

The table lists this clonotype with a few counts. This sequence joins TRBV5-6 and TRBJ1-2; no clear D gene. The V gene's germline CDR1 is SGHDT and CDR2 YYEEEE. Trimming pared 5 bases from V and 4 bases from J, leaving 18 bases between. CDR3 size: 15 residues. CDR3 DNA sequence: TGTGCCAGCAGTTCTTTTGGTCAGGTTGGCTATGGCTACACCTTC. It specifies CASSSFGQVGYGYTF.

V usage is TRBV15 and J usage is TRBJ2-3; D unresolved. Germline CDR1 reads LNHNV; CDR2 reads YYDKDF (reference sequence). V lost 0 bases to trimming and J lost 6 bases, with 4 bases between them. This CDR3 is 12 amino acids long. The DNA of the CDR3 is TGTGCCACCAGCAGAGATGGGGATACGCAGTATTTT. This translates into CATSRDGDTQYF.

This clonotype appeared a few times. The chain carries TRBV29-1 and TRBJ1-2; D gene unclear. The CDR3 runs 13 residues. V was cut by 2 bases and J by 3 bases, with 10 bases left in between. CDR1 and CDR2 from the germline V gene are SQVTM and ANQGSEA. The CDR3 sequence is CSVENQEDYGYTF. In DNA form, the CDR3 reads TGCAGCGTTGAAAATCAGGAGGACTATGGCTACACCTTC.